This record concerns one TCR beta chain sequence. Per the study methods: Counts of nucleated cells, estimated from reference gene primer amplification, were obtained. Using immunoSEQ multiplex PCR, the repertoire was profiled, and TCRdb retains in-frame clones only, with some absent. The V and J calls and the clone size are those of that table, but D and trimming were determined from the DNA. In the table there are roughly 73,000 clones, 70% to 90% of which are singletons. This entry belongs to a study of blood T cell repertoires in COVID-19. Study summary: The United States, Italy and Spain provided the acute and convalescent COVID-19 samples.

V shed 7 bases and J shed 0 bases, with 16 bases lying between them. Germline lookup yields CDR1 SQVTM and CDR2 ANQGSEA. The CDR3 contains 15 residues. The rearrangement links TRBV29-1 to TRBJ2-1; a possible D gene is TRBD1 (6 bases). This clonotype was sampled from a man between 65 and 79 years old with active COVID-19. Sample: peripheral blood. CDR3 sequence (DNA): TGCAGCGCCCTGGGGGCTCCGAGCTCCTACAATGAGCAGTTCTTC. This sequence encodes CSALGAPSSYNEQFF.